The T cell receptor (beta chain) described here comes from a study of OX40 agonist ivuxolimab in advanced cancers. Study at large: Administration of intravenous ivuxolimab to patients occurred every 2 weeks at 0.01 to 10 mg/kg. Antecedent anti-PD-1, anti-PD-L1 or anti-CTLA-4 therapy was permissible, with around 41% having received some. Whole-study findings and limits: A proportion of nonresponders additionally exhibited low normalized T-cell clonal expansion.

Comment on this clone: Its antigen is not known.

Method: immunoSEQ multiplex PCR; TCRdb's copy keeps in-frame clones and lacks some. The table includes 45,000 or so clones, approximately 91% detected once. V was cut by 11 bases and J by 6 bases, with 24 bases left in between. CDR1 is MNHGY, CDR2 SAAAGT, per germline. The CDR3 has 15 residues. The source was CD4+ or CD8+ T cells sorted from blood, collected in a trial of the OX40 agonist ivuxolimab. The clonotype comes from an adult with an advanced solid tumor such as melanoma, head and neck, liver or kidney cancer. The rearrangement joins TRBV6-8 to TRBJ2-3, with D tentatively TRBD2 (6 bases). The CDR3 DNA follows: TGTGCCCTCAGCGGCGGGACGGACCAACGGGATACGCAGTATTTT. Translated, it gives CALSGGTDQRDTQYF.